This T cell receptor (beta chain) stems from a study of CD8 T cells in ankylosing spondylitis. This clonotype was counted a few times. No antigen is known for it. Losses at the gene ends were 1 base for V and 0 bases for J; bases not matched to a gene: 6. Germline values: CDR1 SQVTM, CDR2 ANQGSEA. The CDR3 covers 15 residues. Researchers built TCR beta libraries using quantitative 5'-RACE with molecular barcodes. TCRdb reprocessed the 5' RACE reads with MiXCR, giving one entry per CDR3 protein. Found here are 100,000 to 150,000 distinct CDR3 sequences, 17% of them singletons; the top ten hold 25% to 40%. General observations from the study: The study identified a TCR beta motif of under ten highly homologous variants that appeared characteristic of ankylosing spondylitis blood. The authors found the disease-linked clones to be CD8+ and relatively rare in peripheral blood.

The specimen was blood, either unsorted or a sorted T cell fraction (not recorded which). The chain has TRBV29-1 and TRBJ2-7, with 7 bases that match TRBD1. The receptor was isolated from a male donor with ankylosing spondylitis. The CDR3 DNA reads TGCAGCGTTGAAGCCGCGACAGGGCTCTCCTACGAGCAGTACTTC. It codes for CSVEAATGLSYEQYF.